This T cell receptor beta chain comes out of a study of OX40 agonist ivuxolimab in advanced cancers. Regarding the research as a whole: Ivuxolimab, which targeted the costimulatory receptor OX40 (CD134), was an agonistic, fully human IgG2 monoclonal antibody. Of the roughly 54 patients in dose escalation, some 20 had hepatocellular carcinoma, some 15 had melanoma, 9 had renal cell carcinoma and 9 had head and neck cancer. The monotherapy dose-escalation portion (N ≈ 56 patients) of the phase I ivuxolimab trial is reported in the paper. Partial responses occurred in three dose-escalation patients, of whom one had hepatocellular carcinoma and two had cutaneous melanoma. Intravenous ivuxolimab was administered to patients every 2 weeks at six dose levels: 0.01, 0.1, 0.3, 1.5, 3 and 10 mg/kg. Prior anti-PD-1, anti-PD-L1 or anti-CTLA-4 therapy was permitted, and approximately 42% of dose-escalation patients had received checkpoint inhibitors. The point of sequencing TCRbeta in the periphery was to test whether ivuxolimab changed TCR sequence diversity and drove clonal T-cell expansion. A male proportion of around 81% and a mean age of approximately 61 years, ranging from about 23 to 90, were recorded for the dose-escalation cohort. On the study overall, not on this receptor specifically: Low levels of normalized T-cell clonal expansion were also shown by some nonresponding patients. After ivuxolimab, expanded clones were on average more numerous among CD8+ T cells than among CD4+ T cells. In the 0.1-3.0 mg/kg groups, partial responders were among the patients with the lowest normalized peripheral clonal expansion, particularly in CD8+ T cells. Antigen specificity was not determined for the clonally expanded peripheral T cells. At doses from 0.1 to 3.0 mg/kg, clonal expansion was seen in both CD4+ and CD8+ blood T cells between baseline and week 6.

Including cysteine and phenylalanine, the CDR3 has 15 amino acids. Only the CDR3 portion is preserved as DNA: 45 bases, with reading frame beginning at the first base. The germline V gene gives CDR1 as SGHVS and CDR2 as FQNEAQ. Germline trimming: 1 base from V, 3 bases from J; junction bases outside gene matches: 4. Patients with autoimmune disease history or receiving systemic immunosuppression were excluded from the trial. Peripheral blood for TCR sequencing was collected from all dose cohorts at baseline, on cycle 4 day 1, and on cycle 7 day 1. Samples were obtained from an open-label, multicenter, first-in-human phase I dose-escalation trial of ivuxolimab. The trial enrolled adults with locally advanced or metastatic head and neck squamous cell, hepatocellular, melanoma or renal cell carcinoma. Before TCR sequencing, CD4+ T cells and CD8+ T cells were sorted from peripheral blood as separate populations.

A note on this clone: This receptor's antigen is unknown. No qualities accompany the bases; no much larger clone lies one base away.

To sequence the TCRbeta CDR3 region, genomic DNA was isolated from the sorted cells. The immunoSEQ Assay was used for sequencing of TCRbeta CDR3 regions. The source is immuneACCESS, and TCRdb retained only in-frame sequences with V and J called. Part of the clones is not carried over; for the studies checked, unresolved V genes explain less than half of this, and the remainder is unexplained. Recorded for this sample are tens of thousands of clones; about 88% of them occurred a single time. Approximately 0.26% of the sample goes to the ten largest clones. The sample here was CD4+ or CD8+ T cells sorted from blood, taken in a trial of the OX40 agonist ivuxolimab. The V gene is TRBV7-8 and the J gene is TRBJ2-3; the central 7 bases match TRBD1. The clonotype comes from an adult with an advanced solid tumor such as melanoma, head and neck, liver or kidney cancer. The nucleotides are TGTGCCAGCAGCTTAGAGACAGGGAGAACAGATACGCAGTATTTT. This codes for CASSLETGRTDTQYF.